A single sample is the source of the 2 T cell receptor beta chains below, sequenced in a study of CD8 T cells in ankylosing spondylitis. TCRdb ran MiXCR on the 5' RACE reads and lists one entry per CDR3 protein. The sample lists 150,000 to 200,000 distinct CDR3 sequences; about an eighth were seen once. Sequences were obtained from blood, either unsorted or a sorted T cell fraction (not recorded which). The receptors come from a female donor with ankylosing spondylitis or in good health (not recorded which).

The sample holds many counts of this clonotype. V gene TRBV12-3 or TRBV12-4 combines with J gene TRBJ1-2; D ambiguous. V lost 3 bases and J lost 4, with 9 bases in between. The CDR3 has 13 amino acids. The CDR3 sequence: CASSFTSSYGYTF. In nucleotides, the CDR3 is TGTGCCAGCAGTTTTACTTCTTCCTATGGCTACACCTTC.

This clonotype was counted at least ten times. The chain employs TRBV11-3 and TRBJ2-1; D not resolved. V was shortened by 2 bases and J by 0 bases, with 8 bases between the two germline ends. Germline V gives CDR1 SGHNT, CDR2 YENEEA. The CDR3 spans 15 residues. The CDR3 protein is CASSLTASSYNEQFF. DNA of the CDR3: TGTGCCAGCAGCTTAACAGCCTCCTCCTACAATGAGCAGTTCTTC.